This record concerns one TCR beta chain sequence. Trimming shortened V by 4 bases and J by 3 bases, and 17 bases separated the two germline ends. The germline V gene encodes CDR1 SGHDT and CDR2 YYEEEE. The CDR3 consists of 16 residues. The source of the sample is a study of blood T cell repertoires in COVID-19. At the level of the study: PBMCs, B-cell-depleted T cells, or T cells provided the cDNA or gDNA that made up the material.

Recruits, aged about 18 to 100 years, lived in 20 to 30 US areas. In the study's own analysis: Researchers report that nucleated cell counts were estimated from reference gene primer amplification. Produced via immunoSEQ multiplex PCR; TCRdb's table is partial and in-frame only. V, J and clone size are taken as reported in that table, and D and trimming were inferred from the DNA itself. Of approximately 450,000 clones in the sample, roughly nine tenths were seen once. Sequences were obtained from PBMCs or T cells enriched from blood (not recorded which). The receptor was isolated from a young man who had recovered from COVID-19. V and J are TRBV5-6 and TRBJ2-1; D perhaps matches TRBD2 (6 bases). CDR3 in DNA: TGTGCCAGCAGCCCGACGGAGACGGGGGACTACAATGAGCAGTTCTTC. Amino acid sequence: CASSPTETGDYNEQFF.